These 30 T cell receptor beta chains came from one sample sequenced in a study of identifying expanded T cells in peripheral blood. The repertoire was sequenced with immunoSEQ multiplex PCR; TCRdb's copy has only in-frame clones and lacks some. The sample contains approximately 90,000 clones, more than 75% of which appear only once. Sequenced sample: blood. The receptors come from a person aged 18 to 75 in good health.

V usage is TRBV30 and J usage is TRBJ1-1, with D unclear. The V end lost 0 bases, the J end lost 5 bases, and 4 bases lay between the germline ends. Germline assignment: CDR1 GTSNPN and CDR2 SVGIG (reference sequence). This CDR3 region has 11 residues. This CDR3 is CAWSVGTEAFF. In DNA, the CDR3 is TGTGCCTGGAGTGTGGGGACTGAAGCTTTCTTT.

The rearrangement joins TRBV19 to TRBJ1-4; weak D call: TRBD1 (5 bases). The germline gives CDR1 LNHDA, CDR2 SQIVND (reference sequence). This CDR3 is 15 amino acids long. With 9 bases removed from V and 7 bases from J, the gap between germline ends came to 21 bases. For the CDR3, the DNA is TGTGCCAGCACAGCCGGCGACAGAGGGCCTGAAAAACTGTTTTTT. Its translation is CASTAGDRGPEKLFF.

The chain combines TRBV2 with TRBJ1-1; maybe TRBD1 (5 bases). V was cut by 5 bases and J by 0 bases, with 13 bases left in between. Per the germline V gene, CDR1 is SNHLY and CDR2 is FYNNEI. This CDR3 is 15 amino acids long. The CDR3 nucleotides are TGTGCCAGCAGTTGGGACGGTGCCTTGAACACTGAAGCTTTCTTT. Amino acid sequence: CASSWDGALNTEAFF.

The chain couples TRBV5-1 to TRBJ1-1; D is unclear. Germline assignment: CDR1 SGHRS and CDR2 YFSETQ. Trimming took off 0 bases at V and 8 bases at J, with 14 bases between the two ends. This CDR3 contains 14 residues. The CDR3 region is CASSLGRPVEEAFF. CDR3 DNA: TGCGCCAGCAGCTTGGGACGGCCGGTGGAGGAAGCTTTCTTT.

This rearrangement joins TRBV30 to TRBJ2-6; 10 nucleotides line up with TRBD2. Germline V CDR1 and CDR2: GTSNPN, SVGIG (reference sequence). This CDR3 has 16 residues. V shed 3 bases, J shed 1 base, and the junction held 3 bases outside the gene matches. In DNA, the CDR3 is TGTGCCTGGAGCCAGCGGGGGGGATCTGGGGCCAACGTCCTGACTTTC. Translation gives CAWSQRGGSGANVLTF.

The V and J genes are TRBV19 and TRBJ1-6; 7 bases fit TRBD1. This CDR3 comprises 16 residues. From germline, CDR1 is LNHDA and CDR2 SQIVND (reference sequence). J gave up 6 bases and V 7 bases, and 12 bases lay outside the gene matches. CDR3 sequence (DNA): TGTGCCAGTATCGGGACAGCTGAGAGAATTAATTCACCCCTCCACTTT. The encoded protein is CASIGTAERINSPLHF.

This clone was seen just once. The chain employs TRBV5-8 and TRBJ1-2; possibly TRBD1 for D (5 bases). Germline V gene sequence: CDR1 SGHTS, CDR2 YDEGEE. This CDR3 is built from 16 residues. Trimming removed 4 bases from V and 0 bases from J, with 16 bases in between. CDR3 sequence (DNA): TGTGCCAGCAGCCTTTGGGGCCAGGCCACTAACTATGGCTACACCTTC. Amino acid sequence: CASSLWGQATNYGYTF.

This clone turned up a few times. The chain recombines TRBV4-1 with TRBJ1-6; D may be TRBD1 (5 bases). Trimming shortened V by 11 bases and J by 7 bases, and 18 bases separated the two germline ends. This CDR3 is 14 amino acids long. Per germline, CDR1 MGHRA and CDR2 YSYEKL. DNA of the CDR3: TGCGCCGCCCGGGGCGGACTAGACAATTCACCCCTCCACTTT. Translated, it gives CAARGGLDNSPLHF.

The rearrangement uses TRBV7-9 and TRBJ2-2; D uncertain. This CDR3 spans 12 amino acids. Between the trimmed V and J ends, which lost 1 base and 3 bases, there was a span of 0 bases. Germline-derived CDR1 and CDR2 are SEHNR and FQNEAQ (reference sequence). In DNA form, the CDR3 reads TGTGCCAGCAGCTTAGACACCGGGGAGCTGTTTTTT. It is translated as CASSLDTGELFF.

The chain has TRBV27 and TRBJ2-7, with a weak D call TRBD1 (5 bases). In germline, CDR1 is MNHEY, CDR2 SMNVEV (reference sequence). The CDR3 is 13 amino acids. Trimming removed 3 bases from V and 5 bases from J, with 11 bases in between. CDR3 loop: CASSLIDSDEQYF. The CDR3 DNA is TGTGCCAGCAGTTTGATTGACAGCGACGAGCAGTACTTC.

The table lists this clone with a count of one. The rearrangement links TRBV7-2 to TRBJ2-1; D not certain. Trimming left V 2 bases short and J 9 bases short, with 11 bases between. Germline V gene sequence: CDR1 SGHTA, CDR2 FQGNSA. The CDR3 extends over 13 amino acids. Here the CDR3 DNA reads TGTGCCAGCAGCTTATTCAGTATAGGTGAGCAGTTCTTC. It specifies CASSLFSIGEQFF. Using reference TRBV7-2 and TRBJ2-1 for the parts outside the CDR3, the full variable domain is GAGVSQSPSNKVTEKGKDVELRCDPISGHTALYWYRQSLGQGLEFLIYFQGNSAPDKSGLPSDRFSAERTGGSVSTLTIQRTQQEDSAVYLCASSLFSIGEQFFGPGTRLTVL.

V is TRBV2 and J is TRBJ1-5; D gene uncertain. The germline V gene has CDR1 SNHLY and CDR2 FYNNEI. Trimming pared 5 bases from V and 5 bases from J, leaving 13 bases between. The CDR3 consists of 14 residues. The CDR3 reads CASSRYRGYQPQHF. The CDR3 DNA reads TGTGCCAGCAGTAGGTACCGAGGCTATCAGCCCCAGCATTTT.

This chain links TRBV30 with TRBJ2-7; D uncertain. Trimming took 2 bases from V and 3 from J, leaving 11 bases between them. The CDR3 loop spans 13 amino acids. The germline V gene has CDR1 GTSNPN and CDR2 SVGIG (reference sequence). For the CDR3, the DNA is TGTGCCTGGAGTTTGTTTATAGGCTACGAGCAGTACTTC. Protein sequence: CAWSLFIGYEQYF.

V and J are TRBV7-8 and TRBJ2-3; D is tentatively TRBD1 or TRBD2 (5 bases each). From germline, CDR1 is SGHVS and CDR2 FQNEAQ. This CDR3 has 14 amino acids. V was cut by 1 base and J by 5 bases, with 10 bases left in between. This CDR3 is CASSLGGGRDTQYF. The CDR3 DNA follows: TGTGCCAGCAGCTTAGGTGGGGGTCGAGATACGCAGTATTTT.

The V gene is TRBV5-4, the J gene TRBJ2-5; D is perhaps TRBD1 (6 bases). V lost 4 bases and J 1 base, leaving 14 bases between the germline ends. Germline CDR1 and CDR2: SGHNT and YYREEE (reference sequence). The CDR3 is 15 amino acids. DNA of the CDR3: TGTGCCAGCAGCGCGCGAGGACAGTTCCAAGAGACCCAGTACTTC. This gives the protein CASSARGQFQETQYF.

V gene TRBV5-1 combines with J gene TRBJ2-1; 10 bases agree with TRBD2. CDR3 length equals 16 residues. V gave up 4 bases and J gave up 7 bases; unmatched junction bases: 11. Germline CDR1 SGHRS, CDR2 YFSETQ. In DNA form, the CDR3 reads TGCGCCAGCAGCCGCCCCAGCGGGGGGGCCGAAAATGAGCAGTTCTTC. It is translated as CASSRPSGGAENEQFF.

The chain employs TRBV18 and TRBJ2-5; 8 positions match TRBD1. CDR3 size: 15 residues. Germline V gene data show CDR1 as KGHSH and CDR2 as LQKENI. V shed 5 bases and J 3 bases; nucleotides not matched to a gene: 8. CDR3 sequence reads: CASSEDRVGEETQYF. The CDR3 bases are TGTGCCAGCTCAGAGGACAGGGTAGGGGAAGAGACCCAGTACTTC.

This clone has only a few counts. The genes are TRBV6-1 and TRBJ1-5; D perhaps matches TRBD1 (6 bases). Germline V gene data show CDR1 as MNHNS and CDR2 as SASEGT. The CDR3 covers 18 residues. The V end was cut by 2 bases, the J end by 3 bases, with 20 bases between. The CDR3 DNA reads TGTGCCAGCAGTGAAATAATAGGGTTTCAGGGGTTCAATCAGCCCCAGCATTTT. Translating gives CASSEIIGFQGFNQPQHF.

This chain connects TRBV7-2 to TRBJ1-2; 7 bases are shared with TRBD1. The germline V gene encodes CDR1 SGHTA and CDR2 FQGNSA. V lost 7 bases and J lost 2; bases outside the gene matches: 4. The CDR3 spans 13 residues. The CDR3 DNA sequence: TGTGCCAGCACCCGGGACAGAAACTATGGCTACACCTTC. Protein sequence: CASTRDRNYGYTF.

This chain connects TRBV18 to TRBJ1-1, with D tentatively TRBD1 (5 bases). The V gene's germline CDR1 is KGHSH and CDR2 LQKENI. V gave up 2 bases and J gave up 4 bases, with 14 bases separating them. The CDR3 totals 15 residues. The CDR3 sequence is CASSPEFGGPTEAFF. The CDR3 nucleotides are TGTGCCAGCTCACCAGAGTTTGGGGGACCCACTGAAGCTTTCTTT.

The chain couples TRBV5-8 to TRBJ2-3; no definite D call. V lost 3 bases and J 5 bases, leaving 16 bases between the germline ends. Germline V CDR1 and CDR2: SGHTS, YDEGEE. There are 15 residues in the CDR3. In DNA, the CDR3 is TGTGCCAGCAGCTCCGGCCGGAATGGTTTAGATACGCAGTATTTT. Translated: CASSSGRNGLDTQYF. Variable domain in full (rest from reference TRBV5-8 and TRBJ2-3): EAGVTQSPTHLIKTRGQQATLRCSPISGHTSVYWYQQALGLGLQFLLWYDEGEERNRGNFPPRFSGRQFPNYSSELNVNALELEDSALYLCASSSGRNGLDTQYFGPGTRLTVL.

This clone was detected once. The V gene is TRBV9, the J gene TRBJ2-7, with D possibly being TRBD2 (5 bases). The germline V gene encodes CDR1 SGDLS and CDR2 YYNGEE. V gave up 2 bases and J gave up 6 bases, with 12 bases separating them. This CDR3 contains 13 residues. The CDR3 reads CASSVRSAGEQYF. CDR3 DNA: TGTGCCAGCAGCGTTAGGTCCGCGGGCGAGCAGTACTTC.

V usage is TRBV20-1 and J usage is TRBJ2-3; no reliable D call. This CDR3 comprises 11 residues. Trimming left V 6 bases short and J 3 bases short, with 7 bases between. From germline, CDR1 is DFQATT and CDR2 SNEGSKA (reference sequence). The CDR3 reads CSAKTTDTQYF. The DNA for the CDR3 is TGCAGTGCCAAGACAACAGATACGCAGTATTTT.

The chain links TRBV30 to TRBJ1-1; D ambiguous. The germline V gene has CDR1 GTSNPN and CDR2 SVGIG (reference sequence). The length of the CDR3 is 13 residues. Trimming took off 2 bases at V and 1 base at J, with 8 bases between the two ends. The CDR3: CAWSSTANTEAFF. The CDR3 nucleotides are TGTGCCTGGAGTTCAACAGCGAACACTGAAGCTTTCTTT.

This chain uses TRBV5-1 with TRBJ2-7; perhaps TRBD1 as D (5 bases). This CDR3 spans 17 amino acids. The ends were cut back, 5 bases at V and 5 bases at J, with 26 bases in the middle. CDR1 is SGHRS, CDR2 YFSETQ, per germline. The CDR3 sequence: CASRQGRILLLADEQYF. CDR3 nucleotide sequence: TGCGCCAGCAGGCAGGGCCGGATCCTCCTGTTAGCCGACGAGCAGTACTTC. The variable domain in full, with the rest retrieved from reference TRBV5-1 and TRBJ2-7, is KAGVTQTPRYLIKTRGQQVTLSCSPISGHRSVSWYQQTPGQGLQFLFEYFSETQRNKGNFPGRFSGRQFSNSRSEMNVSTLELGDSALYLCASRQGRILLLADEQYFGPGTRLTVT.

The chain uses TRBV5-1 and TRBJ2-5; TRBD2 aligns across 7 bases. J was trimmed by 0 bases and V by 7 bases; bases with no gene match: 9. This CDR3 has 15 residues. The germline CDR1 and CDR2 sequences are SGHRS and YFSETQ. As DNA, the CDR3 is TGCGCCAGCGTTCGCGGGAGCTCGTACCAAGAGACCCAGTACTTC. It translates to CASVRGSSYQETQYF.

The chain joins TRBV27 to TRBJ1-1, with D possibly being TRBD1 (5 bases). The CDR3 is made up of 12 amino acids. Deletions cut 8 bases from V and 1 base from J, with 8 bases between. The germline gives CDR1 MNHEY, CDR2 SMNVEV (reference sequence). CDR3 protein: CASGTGNTEAFF. The CDR3 DNA sequence: TGTGCCAGCGGGACGGGGAACACTGAAGCTTTCTTT.

This clone showed up just once. J is TRBJ2-5 and V is TRBV6-5, with TRBD1 matching 7 bases. The CDR3 has 13 residues. Germline V gives CDR1 MNHEY, CDR2 SVGAGI. The J segment lost 2 bases and the V segment lost 8 bases, leaving 5 bases of the junction unmatched. As DNA, the CDR3 is TGTGCCAGCCTAGACAGGGTTCAAGAGACCCAGTACTTC. Translated, it gives CASLDRVQETQYF.

In DNA, the CDR3 is TGCGCCAGCAGTCCGAATCTCGGTCTAGCTAACTATGGCTACACCTTC. Translation: CASSPNLGLANYGYTF. The chain joins TRBV5-1 to TRBJ1-2, with no clear D. The CDR3 length is 16 residues. Trimming took 5 bases from V and 0 from J, leaving 17 bases between them. The germline V gene has CDR1 SGHRS and CDR2 YFSETQ.

The chain combines TRBV30 with TRBJ2-3; the D gene is possibly TRBD2 (7 bases). This CDR3 is 15 amino acids long. Germline V gene sequence: CDR1 GTSNPN, CDR2 SVGIG (reference sequence). Trimming removed 3 bases from V and 2 bases from J, with 15 bases in between. The CDR3 protein is CAWRLRGGYTDTQYF. CDR3 nucleotides: TGTGCCTGGAGGCTGAGGGGGGGATACACAGATACGCAGTATTTT.